This T cell receptor (beta chain) was captured by sequencing in a study of T cell repertoires in cytomegalovirus infection. Study-level background: Based on public TCR beta signatures, there were indications of CMV infection and of a matching HLA type. Study-wide results and caveats: CMV-specific TCR beta clonotypes restricted by HLA-C were the ones dominating the ex vivo response.

TCRdb re-called the reads with MiXCR, one entry per CDR3 protein. The repertoire holds about 250,000 distinct CDR3 sequences, more than 9% seen once, with approximately 1.6% in the top ten. This clonotype showed up just a few times. Its antigen is not identified. CDR1 is MDHEN, CDR2 SYDVKM, per germline. The CDR3 sequence is 10 residues long. Trimming cost V 7 bases and J 8 bases, with 8 bases left between them. This receptor was taken from a human donor in good health (CMV status not recorded). Some clones in this sample may be carry-over from other donors' samples. The material sequenced was PBMCs. The gene calls are TRBV28 and TRBJ1-2; D is ambiguous. CDR3 nucleotide sequence: TGTGCCAGCATGCGGAACGGCTACACCTTC. It specifies CASMRNGYTF.